A single sample is the source of the 27 T cell receptor beta chains below, sequenced in a study of blood T cell repertoires in COVID-19. Sequencing used immunoSEQ multiplex PCR; TCRdb keeps in-frame clones, though not all of them. The sample holds 350,000 to 450,000 clones, 89% seen once. The sample comprised peripheral blood. These receptors were taken from a woman aged 35 to 49 with COVID-19, enrolled during active disease.

The rearrangement joins TRBV28 to TRBJ2-7; the match to TRBD2 covers 8 bases. The germline V gene encodes CDR1 MDHEN and CDR2 SYDVKM. This CDR3 region has 14 residues. V gave up 6 bases and J gave up 3 bases; unmatched junction bases: 7. In nucleotides, the CDR3 is TGTGCCAGCAGGCCAGACGGGACTAGCTACGAGCAGTACTTC. Protein: CASRPDGTSYEQYF.

The chain recombines TRBV5-1 with TRBJ2-7; the match to TRBD1 covers 12 bases. J was trimmed by 4 bases and V by 0 bases; bases with no gene match: 2. Germline V lookup: CDR1 SGHRS, CDR2 YFSETQ. The CDR3 is made up of 15 amino acids. CDR3 amino acids: CASSLEGQGAYEQYF. The CDR3 bases are TGCGCCAGCAGCTTGGAGGGACAGGGGGCTTACGAGCAGTACTTC.

The chain employs TRBV2 and TRBJ2-1, with 10 nucleotides matching TRBD1. Looked up from germline, CDR1 is SNHLY and CDR2 is FYNNEI. After removal of 7 bases from V and 2 bases from J, the junction contained 8 bases not matched to a gene. The CDR3 contains 16 residues. The CDR3 DNA is TGTGCCAGCACCAGACAGGGGGCGATCCCCTACAATGAGCAGTTCTTC. Its protein product is CASTRQGAIPYNEQFF.

This chain uses TRBV24-1 with TRBJ2-1; 11 nucleotides agree with TRBD1. CDR1 is KGHDR and CDR2 is SFDVKD in the germline V gene. The CDR3 covers 16 residues. The V and J ends lost 7 bases and 8 bases, in that order; junction bases with no gene match: 12. The CDR3, as DNA: TGTGCCACCAGCCAAACGGCGGGACAGGGGGTTTATGAGCAGTTCTTC. It codes for CATSQTAGQGVYEQFF.

This chain links TRBV6-4 with TRBJ2-2; TRBD2 matches at 7 bases. V lost 8 bases, J lost 4 bases, and 4 bases stayed unmatched. Per germline, CDR1 MRHNA and CDR2 SNTAGT. The CDR3 totals 13 residues. CDR3 DNA: TGTGCCAGCCGGGGAGGGTTCACCGGGGAGCTGTTTTTT. Translation: CASRGGFTGELFF.

This chain joins TRBV18 and TRBJ1-3, with D unclear. Germline V lookup: CDR1 KGHSH, CDR2 LQKENI. The CDR3 extends over 15 amino acids. With 2 bases removed from V and 1 base from J, the gap between germline ends came to 9 bases. The CDR3: CASSPGATSGNTIYF. Here the CDR3 DNA reads TGTGCCAGCTCACCAGGAGCGACTTCTGGAAACACCATATATTTT.

The rearrangement joins TRBV2 to TRBJ2-7; D may be TRBD1 (6 bases). V lost 7 bases to trimming and J lost 5 bases, with 9 bases between them. Per the germline V gene, CDR1 is SNHLY and CDR2 is FYNNEI. The CDR3 has 11 amino acids. In DNA, the CDR3 is TGTGCCAGCAAAACAGGGAACGAGCAGTACTTC. Translated: CASKTGNEQYF.

Here the CDR3 DNA reads TGTGCCAGCAGTTGGCCCAACACTGAAGCTTTCTTT. Its translation is CASSWPNTEAFF. The rearrangement joins TRBV7-2 to TRBJ1-1; D gene uncertain. The CDR3 spans 12 residues. Germline V gene lookup returns CDR1 SGHTA and CDR2 FQGNSA. With 6 bases removed from V and 2 bases from J, the gap between germline ends came to 7 bases.

The rearrangement links TRBV24-1 to TRBJ2-5; TRBD2 might be the D (7 bases). CDR3 size: 15 residues. V gave up 5 bases and J gave up 1 base, with 13 bases separating them. Germline assignment: CDR1 KGHDR and CDR2 SFDVKD. The CDR3 here is CATSAGGAAQETQYF. The CDR3 coding sequence is TGTGCCACCAGTGCTGGGGGGGCGGCCCAAGAGACCCAGTACTTC.

The chain couples TRBV7-9 to TRBJ2-7; TRBD1 aligns across 8 bases. This CDR3 comprises 14 residues. V was clipped by 5 bases and J by 3 bases; unmatched bases: 6. Germline V gives CDR1 SEHNR, CDR2 FQNEAQ (reference sequence). CDR3 in amino acids: CASSHPGGGYEQYF. The CDR3 bases are TGTGCCAGCAGCCATCCAGGGGGCGGCTACGAGCAGTACTTC.

The chain links TRBV6-5 to TRBJ1-2; 9 bases match TRBD1. Germline CDR1 and CDR2: MNHEY and SVGAGI. Trimming removed 8 bases from V and 6 bases from J; junction bases left unmatched: 4. The CDR3 runs to 12 residues. The CDR3: CASLGQGNGYTF. DNA for the CDR3: TGTGCCAGCCTCGGACAGGGGAATGGCTACACCTTC.

The chain employs TRBV6-2 or TRBV6-3 and TRBJ1-1, with 9 bases aligning to TRBD1. The CDR3 has 14 amino acids. With V trimmed by 2 bases and J by 6 bases, 4 bases remained unmatched. The germline gives CDR1 MNHEY, CDR2 SVGEGT. CDR3 nucleotide sequence: TGTGCCAGCAGTTACGACAGGGGGTGGTCTGAAGCTTTCTTT. Amino acids: CASSYDRGWSEAFF.

V is TRBV19 and J is TRBJ1-5; D is perhaps TRBD1 (5 bases). The CDR3 sequence is 16 residues long. Looked up from germline, CDR1 is LNHDA and CDR2 is SQIVND (reference sequence). V lost 4 bases and J lost 7, with 20 bases in between. This CDR3 reads CASSTGPQSGNQPQHF. The CDR3 coding sequence is TGTGCCAGTAGTACCGGCCCACAATCAGGGAACCAGCCCCAGCATTTT.

The DNA for the CDR3 is TGTGCCAGCAGCTTAGTAGCCCCCCCCTACGAGCAGTACTTC. Translated, it gives CASSLVAPPYEQYF. The chain joins TRBV7-2 to TRBJ2-7; D is unclear. The CDR3 sequence is 14 residues long. The V end was cut by 1 base, the J end by 2 bases, with 9 bases between. The germline CDR1 and CDR2 sequences are SGHTA and FQGNSA.

V is TRBV6-1 and J is TRBJ1-2; D is unresolved. The CDR3 contains 17 residues. V gave up 1 base and J gave up 4 bases, with 19 bases separating them. Germline V lookup: CDR1 MNHNS, CDR2 SASEGT. The CDR3 loop is CASSEDGRPRALYGYTF. Here the CDR3 DNA reads TGTGCCAGCAGTGAAGATGGCAGGCCAAGAGCCCTCTATGGCTACACCTTC.

The rearrangement links TRBV10-3 to TRBJ2-7; the match to TRBD1 covers 9 bases. J gave up 4 bases and V 4 bases, and 8 bases lay outside the gene matches. CDR1 is ENHRY, CDR2 SYGVKD, per germline. There are 15 residues in the CDR3. CDR3 nucleotides: TGTGCCATCAGTGGGGGGGACAGGGTGGCATACGAGCAGTACTTC. This encodes CAISGGDRVAYEQYF.

V gene TRBV7-2 combines with J gene TRBJ1-6; D unresolved. Germline V gene lookup returns CDR1 SGHTA and CDR2 FQGNSA. Trimming shortened V by 5 bases and J by 8 bases, and 13 bases separated the two germline ends. CDR3 length equals 14 residues. The CDR3 sequence: CASSALGPHSPLHF. The CDR3 DNA sequence: TGTGCCAGCAGCGCCCTAGGCCCACATTCACCCCTCCACTTT.

The rearrangement joins TRBV27 to TRBJ1-1, with D uncertain. V dropped 1 base and J dropped 1 base, with 16 bases sitting between them. CDR1 and CDR2 (germline): MNHEY, SMNVEV (reference sequence). The CDR3 is 17 amino acids. CDR3 protein: CASSLYLGFRGNTEAFF. Written as DNA, the CDR3 is TGTGCCAGCAGTTTATATCTAGGTTTTCGGGGGAACACTGAAGCTTTCTTT.

This chain uses TRBV15 with TRBJ1-1; 8 bases map to TRBD1. Losses at the gene ends were 1 base for V and 1 base for J; bases not matched to a gene: 5. The CDR3 consists of 16 residues. The germline V gene has CDR1 LNHNV and CDR2 YYDKDF (reference sequence). DNA of the CDR3: TGTGCCACCAGCAGAGCTACCGGGACAGGGAACACTGAAGCTTTCTTT. Protein product: CATSRATGTGNTEAFF.

About this clone: The junction shows a germline mismatch at one end, possibly a read error. V gene TRBV7-7 combines with J gene TRBJ2-3; a possible D gene is TRBD2 (7 bases). CDR1 and CDR2 (germline): SSHAT, FNYEAQ (reference sequence). This CDR3 is 15 amino acids long. The CDR3: CASSLGGGVTDTQYF. For the CDR3, the DNA is TGTGCTAGCAGCTTAGGAGGGGGGGTCACAGATACGCAGTATTTT.

The chain is built from TRBV9 and TRBJ2-2, with 7 bases aligning to TRBD1. After removal of 2 bases from V and 5 bases from J, the junction contained 6 bases not matched to a gene. The CDR3 is 15 amino acids. Germline loops: CDR1 SGDLS, CDR2 YYNGEE. The CDR3 coding sequence is TGTGCCAGCAGCGTTTTGTCACAGGGGACCGGGGAGCTGTTTTTT. Translation: CASSVLSQGTGELFF.

This chain links TRBV6-5 with TRBJ2-1; a possible D gene is TRBD1 (6 bases). The germline V and J ends were trimmed by 5 bases and 5 bases, with 16 bases remaining between them. The V gene's germline CDR1 is MNHEY and CDR2 SVGAGI. The CDR3 has 15 amino acids. The CDR3 sequence is CASSTRRQENNEQFF. CDR3 nucleotides: TGTGCCAGCAGTACCCGAAGACAGGAGAACAATGAGCAGTTCTTC.

The V gene is TRBV5-4, the J gene TRBJ2-3; a weak D match, TRBD2 (5 bases). From germline, CDR1 is SGHNT and CDR2 YYREEE (reference sequence). V dropped 1 base and J dropped 1 base, with 13 bases sitting between them. The CDR3 totals 16 residues. The CDR3, as DNA: TGTGCCAGCAGCTTGTTAATGGACTCCCGCACAGATACGCAGTATTTT. Translating it yields CASSLLMDSRTDTQYF.

The chain combines TRBV12-5 with TRBJ1-1; 11 bases align to TRBD1. Trimming at V came to 1 base and at J to 6 bases, leaving 7 bases not matched to a gene. The germline V gene encodes CDR1 LGHNT and CDR2 FRNRAP. This CDR3 contains 16 residues. The CDR3 protein is CASGLDLGQGASEAFF. The CDR3, as DNA: TGTGCTAGTGGTTTGGACCTCGGACAGGGGGCGTCTGAAGCTTTCTTT.

This chain connects TRBV6-1 to TRBJ1-2, with D maybe TRBD1 (5 bases). The CDR3 has 14 amino acids. Between the trimmed V and J ends, which lost 3 bases and 3 bases, there was a span of 11 bases. Germline V gives CDR1 MNHNS, CDR2 SASEGT. The CDR3 sequence: CASSETERYYGYTF. The CDR3 nucleotides are TGTGCCAGCAGTGAGACAGAGAGGTACTATGGCTACACCTTC.

CDR3 DNA sequence: TGTGCCAGCTCACCCGTCGGGTGGTCAGATTCACCCCTCCACTTT. Amino acid sequence: CASSPVGWSDSPLHF. V usage is TRBV18 and J usage is TRBJ1-6; D unresolved. The CDR3 sequence is 15 residues long. Germline V gives CDR1 KGHSH, CDR2 LQKENI. The germline V and J ends were trimmed by 3 bases and 8 bases, with 14 bases remaining between them.

This clone was counted a few times. The genes are TRBV19 and TRBJ2-2; 13 bases are shared with TRBD2. V trimming: 8 bases; J trimming: 10 bases; junction bases outside the gene matches: 13. This CDR3 has 16 residues. Germline assignment: CDR1 LNHDA and CDR2 SQIVND (reference sequence). CDR3 residues: CASQTSGLAGSEELFF. CDR3 coding DNA: TGTGCCAGTCAAACCTCGGGACTAGCGGGGTCTGAGGAGCTGTTTTTT.